Given below is one T cell receptor (beta chain) in context. These data are taken from a study of OX40 agonist ivuxolimab in advanced cancers. The CDR3 is 13 amino acids. CDR1 and CDR2 (germline): MDHEN, SYDVKM. Between the trimmed V and J ends, which lost 11 bases and 7 bases, there was a span of 18 bases. Libraries were prepared by immunoSEQ multiplex PCR; TCRdb keeps only in-frame clonotypes and omits some of them. The data hold more than 45,000 clones, with around nine tenths observed a single time. This rearrangement joins TRBV28 to TRBJ2-1, with D perhaps assigned TRBD1 or TRBD2 (7 bases each). The sequence derives from an adult with an advanced solid tumor such as melanoma, head and neck, liver or kidney cancer. Sequences were derived from CD4+ or CD8+ T cells sorted from blood, sampled in a trial of the OX40 agonist ivuxolimab. This CDR3 reads CAQGGTRVNEQFF. The CDR3, as DNA: TGTGCCCAGGGGGGGACACGGGTTAATGAGCAGTTCTTC. Filled out from reference TRBV28 and TRBJ2-1, the complete variable domain reads DVKVTQSSRYLVKRTGEKVFLECVQDMDHENMFWYRQDPGLGLRLIYFSYDVKMKEKGDIPEGYSVSREKKERFSLILESASTNQTSMYLCAQGGTRVNEQFFGPGTRLTVL.